The 32 T cell receptor beta chains in this list originate from one sample, sequenced in a study of control samples from healthy donors and cancer patients. Produced via immunoSEQ multiplex PCR; TCRdb's table is partial and in-frame only. The profile covers approximately 70,000 clones, with approximately 90% appearing a single time and 1% to 1.5% taken by the ten largest. Sequenced: PBMCs. Receptors originate from a woman aged 50 to 65 with colorectal cancer.

Points on this clone: At one end the junction does not follow the germline gene, possibly because of a read error. The chain recombines TRBV7-7 with TRBJ2-5, with D maybe TRBD2 (6 bases). This CDR3 region has 15 residues. Germline V lookup: CDR1 SSHAT, CDR2 FNYEAQ (reference sequence). The CDR3 region has the DNA TGTGCTAGCAGCCTACGCTCTAGCGACCAAGAGACCCAGTACTTC. Protein sequence: CASSLRSSDQETQYF. Complete variable domain (other parts from reference TRBV7-7 and TRBJ2-5): GAGVSQSPRYKVTKRGQDVTLRCDPISSHATLYWYQQALGQGPEFLTYFNYEAQPDKSGLPSDRFSAERPEGSISTLTIQRTEQRDSAMYRCASSLRSSDQETQYFGPGTRLLVL.

The rearrangement joins TRBV20-1 to TRBJ2-7; D is uncertain. V was trimmed by 6 bases and J by 0 bases, leaving 6 bases between them. Germline assignment: CDR1 DFQATT and CDR2 SNEGSKA (reference sequence). The CDR3 is made up of 11 amino acids. CDR3 loop: CSAEGSYEQYF. The CDR3 nucleotides read TGCAGTGCGGAAGGCTCCTACGAGCAGTACTTC.

This clone was counted a single time. The chain links TRBV28 to TRBJ1-2, with 10 bases lining up with TRBD1. The junction had 14 bases not matched to a gene; V was cut back by 5 bases and J by 8 bases. CDR1 is MDHEN and CDR2 is SYDVKM in the germline V gene. The CDR3 extends over 16 amino acids. In DNA form, the CDR3 reads TGTGCCAGCAGTCCATGGCTGACAGGGGGCGGTTTGGGCTACACCTTC. Translation: CASSPWLTGGGLGYTF.

The V and J genes are TRBV2 and TRBJ2-7; D is unresolved. The CDR3 loop spans 13 amino acids. Per the germline V gene, CDR1 is SNHLY and CDR2 is FYNNEI. With 0 bases removed from V and 6 bases from J, the gap between germline ends came to 9 bases. The CDR3 nucleotides read TGTGCCAGCAGTGAAGCGATAATGGGCGAGCAGTACTTC. Translated: CASSEAIMGEQYF.

The V gene is TRBV7-9, the J gene TRBJ1-1, with D possibly TRBD1 on 6 matching bases. CDR1 is SEHNR and CDR2 is FQNEAQ in the germline V gene (reference sequence). The CDR3 extends over 13 amino acids. With 5 bases removed from V and 12 bases from J, the gap between germline ends came to 19 bases. CDR3 DNA sequence: TGTGCCAGCAGCATAGGACAACAGGGTTCTTCTTTCTTT. Amino acid sequence: CASSIGQQGSSFF.

J is TRBJ2-1 and V is TRBV5-1; possibly TRBD1 or TRBD2 for D (5 bases each). The CDR3 is 14 residues long. Germline V gene data show CDR1 as SGHRS and CDR2 as YFSETQ. Trimming shortened V by 2 bases and J by 5 bases, and 11 bases separated the two germline ends. In DNA form, the CDR3 reads TGCGCCAGCAGCTTCCGGGACCCCAACAATGAGCAGTTCTTC. Translation: CASSFRDPNNEQFF.

This chain links TRBV5-1 with TRBJ2-7; 7 bases line up with TRBD2. With 4 bases clipped from V and 3 bases from J, the junction kept 10 bases outside the gene matches. CDR3 size: 15 residues. Germline V gene data show CDR1 as SGHRS and CDR2 as YFSETQ. Written as DNA, the CDR3 is TGCGCCAGCAGCCAAGAATCTAGCGGACGCTACGAGCAGTACTTC. Its protein is CASSQESSGRYEQYF. The full variable domain, with the rest looked up from reference TRBV5-1 and TRBJ2-7, is KAGVTQTPRYLIKTRGQQVTLSCSPISGHRSVSWYQQTPGQGLQFLFEYFSETQRNKGNFPGRFSGRQFSNSRSEMNVSTLELGDSALYLCASSQESSGRYEQYFGPGTRLTVT.

This clone came up a few times. The chain employs TRBV6-1 and TRBJ1-5, with unresolved D. CDR3 length equals 14 residues. With 0 bases removed from V and 2 bases from J, the gap between germline ends came to 5 bases. Germline CDR1 is MNHNS and CDR2 is SASEGT. CDR3 DNA: TGTGCCAGCAGTGAAGCAATCGGCAATCAGCCCCAGCATTTT. This translates into CASSEAIGNQPQHF.

This chain joins TRBV5-1 and TRBJ1-5, with TRBD1 as a possible D gene (5 bases). Trimming left V 0 bases short and J 3 bases short, with 10 bases between. CDR3 length: 15 residues. CDR1 is SGHRS and CDR2 is YFSETQ in the germline V gene. The CDR3 DNA reads as TGCGCCAGCAGCTTGGGAGGGGACGTCAATCAGCCCCAGCATTTT. Protein product: CASSLGGDVNQPQHF.

The chain uses TRBV10-1 and TRBJ2-2, with D hard to call. The CDR3 has 14 amino acids. Germline CDR1 reads WNHNN; CDR2 reads SYGVQD (reference sequence). Between the trimmed V and J ends, which lost 5 bases and 0 bases, there was a span of 7 bases. As DNA, the CDR3 is TGCGCCAGCAGTACCGGGCCGAACACCGGGGAGCTGTTTTTT. This translates into CASSTGPNTGELFF.

V gene TRBV18 combines with J gene TRBJ2-2; 7 nucleotides line up with TRBD2. The CDR3 totals 15 residues. Germline-derived CDR1 and CDR2 are KGHSH and LQKENI. V shed 5 bases and J 5 bases; nucleotides not matched to a gene: 8. The CDR3 is CASSSREALTGELFF. CDR3 nucleotides: TGTGCCAGCTCAAGTCGGGAGGCGTTAACCGGGGAGCTGTTTTTT.

The chain links TRBV5-1 to TRBJ1-2; no reliable D call. V lost 0 bases to trimming and J lost 0 bases, with 9 bases between them. The germline V gene encodes CDR1 SGHRS and CDR2 YFSETQ. The CDR3 covers 15 residues. The CDR3 loop is CASSLDFTPNYGYTF. The CDR3 DNA is TGCGCCAGCAGCTTGGATTTCACCCCTAACTATGGCTACACCTTC. Looking up the rest from reference TRBV5-1 and TRBJ1-2 gives the full variable domain: KAGVTQTPRYLIKTRGQQVTLSCSPISGHRSVSWYQQTPGQGLQFLFEYFSETQRNKGNFPGRFSGRQFSNSRSEMNVSTLELGDSALYLCASSLDFTPNYGYTFGSGTRLTVV.

This clone has more than one count but fewer than ten. The chain couples TRBV6-1 to TRBJ1-6; no clear D. Germline CDR1 and CDR2: MNHNS and SASEGT. Trimming took 2 bases from V and 6 from J, leaving 5 bases between them. The CDR3 sequence is 13 residues long. CDR3 sequence reads: CASSERVNSPLHF. The DNA for the CDR3 is TGTGCCAGCAGTGAAAGGGTTAATTCACCCCTCCACTTT.

This sequence joins TRBV5-4 and TRBJ2-3; D is uncertain. V was pared by 4 bases and J by 3 bases, with 3 bases between. The CDR3 totals 11 residues. Germline lookup yields CDR1 SGHNT and CDR2 YYREEE (reference sequence). Here the CDR3 reads CASSETDTQYF. CDR3 DNA sequence: TGTGCCAGCAGCGAGACAGATACGCAGTATTTT.

The chain employs TRBV19 and TRBJ1-2, with 8 bases identical to TRBD1. This CDR3 has 16 amino acids. Trimming removed 8 bases from V and 1 base from J; junction bases left unmatched: 12. Per germline, CDR1 LNHDA and CDR2 SQIVND (reference sequence). The CDR3 is CASSGDDRGGNYGYTF. The CDR3 DNA follows: TGTGCCAGTTCCGGGGATGACAGGGGAGGTAACTATGGCTACACCTTC.

The J gene is TRBJ2-7, the V gene TRBV19; tentatively, D is TRBD1 (6 bases). Germline V lookup: CDR1 LNHDA, CDR2 SQIVND (reference sequence). Trimming stripped 6 bases from V and 3 bases from J, with 15 bases between. The CDR3 covers 14 residues. In DNA form, the CDR3 reads TGTGCCAGTAGGGGCAGGGGCGCCTACTACGAGCAGTACTTC. This translates into CASRGRGAYYEQYF.

V usage is TRBV7-3 and J usage is TRBJ2-7; 13 positions match TRBD2. The junction had 6 bases not matched to a gene; V was cut back by 5 bases and J by 5 bases. Germline CDR1 is SGHTA and CDR2 is FQGTGA. The CDR3 sequence is 15 residues long. CDR3 DNA: TGTGCCAGCAGCGAATCCGGGACTAGCGGGGACGAGCAGTACTTC. Encoded protein: CASSESGTSGDEQYF. The full variable domain, its missing parts supplied by reference TRBV7-3 and TRBJ2-7, is GAGVSQTPSNKVTEKGKYVELRCDPISGHTALYWYRQSLGQGPEFLIYFQGTGAADDSGLPNDRFFAVRPEGSVSTLKIQRTERGDSAVYLCASSESGTSGDEQYFGPGTRLTVT.

The chain employs TRBV6-5 and TRBJ2-2; no clear D gene. V lost 4 bases and J 0 bases, leaving 3 bases between the germline ends. Germline V gene sequence: CDR1 MNHEY, CDR2 SVGAGI. The CDR3 is made up of 13 amino acids. The CDR3 nucleotides read TGTGCCAGCAGTTCTACGAACACCGGGGAGCTGTTTTTT. Translating it yields CASSSTNTGELFF.

The chain combines TRBV30 with TRBJ1-1; D perhaps matches TRBD1 (6 bases). This CDR3 is 12 amino acids long. CDR1 and CDR2 from the germline V gene are GTSNPN and SVGIG (reference sequence). This CDR3 is CARTGMSTEAFF. In nucleotides, the CDR3 is TGTGCTCGAACAGGGATGAGCACTGAAGCTTTCTTT.

The rearrangement joins TRBV10-3 to TRBJ1-1, with TRBD1 identical over 7 bases. This CDR3 comprises 14 residues. Trimming cost V 10 bases and J 0 bases; bases outside gene matches: 8. From germline, CDR1 is ENHRY and CDR2 SYGVKD. CDR3 protein: CATLAGQLNTEAFF. The DNA of the CDR3 is TGTGCCACCCTAGCGGGACAGCTGAACACTGAAGCTTTCTTT.

The V call is TRBV29-1, the J call TRBJ1-1; D ambiguous. The CDR3 is made up of 13 amino acids. Germline CDR1 reads SQVTM; CDR2 reads ANQGSEA. With 6 bases removed from V and 1 base from J, the gap between germline ends came to 12 bases. Here the CDR3 DNA reads TGCAGCGTGATGCGAGACAAGAACACTGAAGCTTTCTTT. Protein: CSVMRDKNTEAFF.

The rearrangement links TRBV19 to TRBJ1-1; D is undetermined. Trimming took 6 bases from V and 6 from J, leaving 8 bases between them. The CDR3 totals 11 residues. Germline values: CDR1 LNHDA, CDR2 SQIVND (reference sequence). The CDR3 DNA is TGTGCCAGTAGACAAGCACCTGAAGCTTTCTTT. As protein: CASRQAPEAFF.

The chain has TRBV7-9 and TRBJ1-2; 7 positions agree with TRBD1. CDR1 SEHNR and CDR2 FQNEAQ come from the germline V gene (reference sequence). This CDR3 spans 18 amino acids. The ends lost 2 bases at V and 6 bases at J; junction bases unmatched: 18. DNA for the CDR3: TGTGCCAGCAGCTTATTATACGAGACAGGGAGGCCGAGGGATGGCTACACCTTC. This codes for CASSLLYETGRPRDGYTF.

This chain connects TRBV20-1 to TRBJ2-1; D is undetermined. V was cut by 5 bases and J by 11 bases, with 13 bases left in between. The CDR3 length is 11 residues. Germline assignment: CDR1 DFQATT and CDR2 SNEGSKA (reference sequence). For the CDR3, the DNA is TGCAGTGCTGACGAATTACGAAAGCAGTTCTTC. Protein sequence: CSADELRKQFF.

The table lists this clone with a count of one. The chain uses TRBV6-5 and TRBJ2-5, with 8 bases fitting TRBD1. This CDR3 is built from 15 residues. From germline, CDR1 is MNHEY and CDR2 SVGAGI. The V gene end was trimmed by 7 bases and the J gene end by 4 bases; junction bases not matched to a gene: 11. This CDR3 is CASIMNGQGRETQYF. CDR3 nucleotides: TGTGCCAGCATCATGAACGGACAGGGAAGAGAGACCCAGTACTTC.

This clone was observed a handful of times. The rearrangement joins TRBV2 to TRBJ2-7, with D perhaps TRBD1 (6 bases). Trimming cost V 7 bases and J 3 bases, with 13 bases left between them. The CDR3 sequence is 13 residues long. Germline assignment: CDR1 SNHLY and CDR2 FYNNEI. This CDR3 is CASNRQEDYEQYF. The DNA of the CDR3 is TGTGCCAGCAACAGACAGGAGGACTACGAGCAGTACTTC.

The chain links TRBV10-2 to TRBJ2-7; TRBD1 might be the D (6 bases). The CDR3 has 15 residues. The germline V and J ends were trimmed by 1 base and 1 base, with 11 bases remaining between them. Germline-derived CDR1 and CDR2 are WSHSY and SAAADI. The CDR3 region is CASSEWGTQSYEQYF. The CDR3 DNA reads as TGCGCCAGCAGTGAGTGGGGGACACAGTCCTACGAGCAGTACTTC.

This chain links TRBV10-1 with TRBJ1-2; the D gene is possibly TRBD1 (6 bases). Trimming pared 2 bases from V and 7 bases from J, leaving 23 bases between. This CDR3 is 17 amino acids long. CDR1 and CDR2 (germline): WNHNN, SYGVQD (reference sequence). CDR3 coding DNA: TGCGCCAGCAGTGAGGCGGGACAAGGGCCCTATCAGGGTGGCTACACCTTC. This gives the protein CASSEAGQGPYQGGYTF.

The CDR3 spells CASISSGNTIYF. CDR3 coding DNA: TGTGCCAGTATTTCCTCTGGAAACACCATATATTTT. This chain links TRBV19 with TRBJ1-3, with D unclear. This CDR3 is built from 12 residues. Germline loops: CDR1 LNHDA, CDR2 SQIVND (reference sequence). V lost 7 bases and J 0 bases, leaving 4 bases between the germline ends.

This rearrangement joins TRBV3-1 (or the pseudogene TRBV3-2) to TRBJ1-1; D possibly corresponds to TRBD1 (5 bases). CDR3 size: 14 residues. Germline V gene lookup returns CDR1 LGHDT and CDR2 YNNKEL (reference sequence). V was pared by 3 bases and J by 4 bases, with 12 bases between. For the CDR3, the DNA is TGTGCCAGCAGCCAGGGGACGCGGGCCACTGAAGCTTTCTTT. The encoded protein is CASSQGTRATEAFF.

This clone has just a few counts. The chain joins TRBV6-1 to TRBJ1-2, with D unclear. Per germline, CDR1 MNHNS and CDR2 SASEGT. This CDR3 spans 12 amino acids. V lost 2 bases, J lost 2 bases, and 3 bases lay in between. CDR3: CASSETNYGYTF. DNA of the CDR3: TGTGCCAGCAGTGAAACGAACTATGGCTACACCTTC.

The chain combines TRBV12-3 or TRBV12-4 with TRBJ2-3; possible D gene TRBD2, 5 bases. This CDR3 region has 13 residues. V lost 8 bases to trimming and J lost 7 bases, with 16 bases between them. CDR3 protein: CASREGWRYTQYF. As DNA, the CDR3 is TGTGCCAGCCGTGAGGGTTGGAGGTATACGCAGTATTTT.